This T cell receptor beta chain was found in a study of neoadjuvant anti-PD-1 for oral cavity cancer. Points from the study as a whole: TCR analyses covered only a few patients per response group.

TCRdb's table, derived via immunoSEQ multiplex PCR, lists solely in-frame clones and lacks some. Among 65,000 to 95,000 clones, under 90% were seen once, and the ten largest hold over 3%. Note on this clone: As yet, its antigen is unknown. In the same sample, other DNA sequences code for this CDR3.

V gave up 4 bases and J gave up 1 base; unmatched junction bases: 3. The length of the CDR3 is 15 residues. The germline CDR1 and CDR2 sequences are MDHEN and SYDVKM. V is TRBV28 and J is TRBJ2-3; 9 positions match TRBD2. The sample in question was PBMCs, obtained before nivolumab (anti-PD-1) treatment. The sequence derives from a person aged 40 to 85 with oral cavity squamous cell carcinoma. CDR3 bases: TGTGCCAGCAGTTCTCGGACTAGCGGCACAGATACGCAGTATTTT. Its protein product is CASSSRTSGTDTQYF.